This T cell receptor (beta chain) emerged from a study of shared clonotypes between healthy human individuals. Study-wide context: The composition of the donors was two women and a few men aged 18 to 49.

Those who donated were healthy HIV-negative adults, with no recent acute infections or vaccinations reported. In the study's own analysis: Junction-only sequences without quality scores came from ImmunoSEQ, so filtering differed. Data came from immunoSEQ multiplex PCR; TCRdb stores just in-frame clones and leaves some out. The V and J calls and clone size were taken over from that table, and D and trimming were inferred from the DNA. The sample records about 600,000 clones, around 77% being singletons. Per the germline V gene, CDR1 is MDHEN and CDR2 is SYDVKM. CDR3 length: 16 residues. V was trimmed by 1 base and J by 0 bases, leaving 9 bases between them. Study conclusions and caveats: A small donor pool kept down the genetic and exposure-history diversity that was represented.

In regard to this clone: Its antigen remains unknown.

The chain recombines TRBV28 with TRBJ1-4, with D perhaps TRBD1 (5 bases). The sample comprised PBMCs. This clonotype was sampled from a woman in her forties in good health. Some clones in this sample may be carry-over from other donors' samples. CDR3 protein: CASSLYGTATNEKLFF. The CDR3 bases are TGTGCCAGCAGTTTATACGGGACGGCAACTAATGAAAAACTGTTTTTT.